The rows below give T cell receptor beta chains drawn from one sample of a study of blood T cell repertoires in COVID-19. Method: immunoSEQ multiplex PCR; TCRdb's copy keeps in-frame clones and lacks some. Found here are nearly 350,000 clones, 88% of them singletons; the top ten hold 6% to 8%. Sequenced sample: peripheral blood. All receptors derive from a woman between 70 and 85 years old with COVID-19, enrolled during active disease. Both conserved end residues are part of each CDR3. Each record gives: D gene, V gene, J gene, clone size, CDR3 protein, CDR3 DNA. The D gene is left open where the match is weak. The size entry is marked missing in some rows and otherwise reads once, few, many or a size class.

>NA|TRBV5-1|TRBJ2-1|NA
CASSWTGGDNEQFF
TGCGCCAGCAGCTGGACAGGAGGGGACAATGAGCAGTTCTTC
>TRBD2|TRBV7-3|TRBJ2-1|NA
CASSPLETSINEQFF
TGTGCCAGCAGCCCCTTGGAGACTAGCATTAATGAGCAGTTCTTC
>TRBD1|TRBV15|TRBJ1-1|few
CATSPIRTGAGTEAFF
TGTGCCACCAGCCCTATTAGGACAGGGGCTGGTACTGAAGCTTTCTTT
>TRBD1|TRBV6-2/TRBV6-3|TRBJ1-5|NA
CASSYSSDRRGDSNQPQHF
TGTGCCAGCAGTTACTCCTCGGACAGGAGAGGGGATAGCAATCAGCCCCAGCATTTT
>NA|TRBV28|TRBJ1-1|NA
CASSLLQNTEAFF
TGTGCCAGCAGTTTATTACAGAACACTGAAGCTTTCTTT
>TRBD2|TRBV6-5|TRBJ2-7|NA
CASGQTGLQRGEQYF
TGTGCCAGCGGACAAACGGGACTTCAGCGGGGCGAGCAGTACTTC
>NA|TRBV18|TRBJ1-4|NA
CASSPGFRDSEEKLFF
TGTGCCAGCTCACCCGGCTTCCGGGACTCAGAGGAAAAACTGTTTTTT
>NA|TRBV7-2|TRBJ2-1|NA
CASSDGTPSYNEQFF
TGTGCCAGCAGCGACGGGACTCCCTCCTACAATGAGCAGTTCTTC
>NA|TRBV9|TRBJ1-1|few
CASRGANEAFF
TGTGCCAGCAGAGGGGCAAATGAAGCTTTCTTT
>NA|TRBV2|TRBJ2-5|NA
CASSGAEGRETQYF
TGTGCCAGCAGTGGGGCGGAAGGGAGAGAGACCCAGTACTTC
>TRBD1|TRBV19|TRBJ1-2|NA
CASSLSGGGRGYTF
TGTGCCAGTAGCCTTTCAGGGGGTGGCCGGGGCTACACCTTC
>NA|TRBV11-2|TRBJ2-7|NA
CASSRGGRYEQYF
TGTGCCAGCAGCAGGGGAGGACGGTACGAGCAGTACTTC
>TRBD2|TRBV7-2|TRBJ2-3|NA
CASRYRGLAGAASTDTQYF
TGTGCCAGCAGGTATAGAGGGCTAGCGGGAGCCGCTAGCACAGATACGCAGTATTTT
>TRBD1|TRBV28|TRBJ1-6|NA
CASSQGAVSPLHF
TGTGCCAGCAGTCAGGGGGCAGTTTCACCCCTCCACTTT
>NA|TRBV5-8|TRBJ1-4|few
CASSSGLLATNEKLFF
TGTGCCAGCAGCTCGGGTCTACTCGCCACTAATGAAAAACTGTTTTTT
>TRBD2|TRBV4-2|TRBJ2-1|NA
CASSQDPGRLAGGPYNEQFF
TGTGCCAGCAGCCAAGATCCCGGGCGGCTAGCGGGGGGCCCTTACAATGAGCAGTTCTTC
>NA|TRBV5-1|TRBJ1-5|NA
CASSRTGGNQPQHF
TGCGCCAGCAGTCGGACGGGGGGTAATCAGCCCCAGCATTTT
>NA|TRBV4-1|TRBJ2-6|once
CAVNSGANVLTF
TGCGCCGTTAATTCTGGGGCCAACGTCCTGACTTTC